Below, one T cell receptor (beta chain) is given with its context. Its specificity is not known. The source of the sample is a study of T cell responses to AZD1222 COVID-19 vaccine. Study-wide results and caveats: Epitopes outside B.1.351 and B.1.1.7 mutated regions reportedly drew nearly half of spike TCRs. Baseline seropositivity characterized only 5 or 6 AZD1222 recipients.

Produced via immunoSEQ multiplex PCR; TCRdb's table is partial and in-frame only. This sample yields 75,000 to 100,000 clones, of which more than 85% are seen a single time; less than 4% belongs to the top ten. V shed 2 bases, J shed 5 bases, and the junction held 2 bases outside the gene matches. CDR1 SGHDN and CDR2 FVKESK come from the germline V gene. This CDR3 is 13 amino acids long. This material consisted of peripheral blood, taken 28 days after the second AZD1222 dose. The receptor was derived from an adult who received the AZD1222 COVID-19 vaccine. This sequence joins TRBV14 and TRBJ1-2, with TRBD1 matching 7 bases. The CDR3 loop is CASSQNRGYGYTF. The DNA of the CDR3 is TGTGCCAGCAGCCAAAACAGGGGATATGGCTACACCTTC.